Sequencing of this TCR beta chain was carried out in a study of T cell changes during pregnancy in multiple sclerosis. Using immunoSEQ multiplex PCR, the repertoire was profiled, and TCRdb retains in-frame clones only, with some absent. Of around 51,000 clones listed, roughly 93% are singletons. There are 13 residues in the CDR3. The chain combines TRBV21-1 with TRBJ2-7; TRBD2 is the table's D call, not checked against the DNA. TRBV21-1 is shown as a pseudogene. The TCR sequence derives from a female donor with multiple sclerosis, enrolled in a pregnancy study. Source: peripheral blood, taken in the second trimester of pregnancy. CDR3 DNA sequence: TGTGCCAGCAGCGCCACGGGACTAGTTGGGCAGTACTTC. This sequence encodes CASSATGLVGQYF.